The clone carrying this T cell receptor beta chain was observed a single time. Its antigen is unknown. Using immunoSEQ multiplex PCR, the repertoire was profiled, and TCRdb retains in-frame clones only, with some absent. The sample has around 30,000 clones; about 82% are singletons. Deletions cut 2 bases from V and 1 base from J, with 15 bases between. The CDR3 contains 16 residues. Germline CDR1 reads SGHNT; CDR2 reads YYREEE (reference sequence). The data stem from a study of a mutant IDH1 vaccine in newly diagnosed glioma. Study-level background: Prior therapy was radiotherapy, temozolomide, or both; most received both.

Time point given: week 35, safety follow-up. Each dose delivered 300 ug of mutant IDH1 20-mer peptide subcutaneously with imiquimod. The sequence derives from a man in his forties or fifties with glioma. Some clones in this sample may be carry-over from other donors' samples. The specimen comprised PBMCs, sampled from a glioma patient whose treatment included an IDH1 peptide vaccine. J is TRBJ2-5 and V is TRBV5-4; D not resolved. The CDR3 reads CASSFNSLSGQETQYF. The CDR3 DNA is TGTGCCAGCAGCTTTAACTCGCTGTCAGGCCAAGAGACCCAGTACTTC.